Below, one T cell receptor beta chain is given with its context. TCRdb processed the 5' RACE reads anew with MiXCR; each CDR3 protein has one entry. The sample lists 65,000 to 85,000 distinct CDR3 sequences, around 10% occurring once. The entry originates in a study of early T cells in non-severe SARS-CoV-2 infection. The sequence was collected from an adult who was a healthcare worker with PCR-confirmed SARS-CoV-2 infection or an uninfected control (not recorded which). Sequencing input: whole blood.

The chain's CDR3 is CASSLDRGWEQYF. CDR3 DNA: TGTGCCAGCAGCTTGGACAGGGGGTGGGAGCAGTACTTC. The genes are TRBV7-6 and TRBJ2-7; 10 bases line up with TRBD1. Germline loops: CDR1 SGHVS, CDR2 FNYEAQ. V trimming: 3 bases; J trimming: 7 bases; junction bases outside the gene matches: 3. The CDR3 has 13 amino acids.